This T cell receptor beta chain was captured in a study of molecular identifiers for immune sequencing clone quantification. On the study more broadly: Split five ways in replicates, RNA from roughly 20,000 or 100,000 naive CD8 cells had four portions sequenced.

General study points: Over 97% of effector molecules, but under 1% in naive cells, were held by clones with more than 20 RNA copies. Spiked-in Jurkat TCR RNA corresponding to one cell was reported as detectable against over 900,000 naive cells.

Sorting was used to obtain naive CD8 T cells (CD8+CD4-CCR7+CD45RA+). Each CDR3 protein is one row after TCRdb ran MiXCR on the PCR reads. The sample has roughly 65,000 distinct CDR3 sequences; less than 20% are singletons. Concerning this clonotype itself: Its antigen is currently unknown. One junction end does not reproduce the germline sequence, and a read error may be involved.

The CDR3 is made up of 15 amino acids. Germline CDR1 SSHAT, CDR2 FNYEAQ (reference sequence). The sequencing sample was made of naive CD8+ T cells from blood, with Jurkat cell RNA spiked in. Indicated subset: FACS-sorted CD8+CD4-CCR7+CD45RA+ naive T cells. This receptor was obtained from a human donor in good health. Some libraries in this study had Jurkat cell RNA spiked in. The V gene is TRBV7-7, the J gene TRBJ2-2; 7 bases agree with TRBD2. In DNA form, the CDR3 reads TGTGCTAGCAGCTTAGCGGGCCGGTTCGGCGGGGAGCTGTTTTTT. Amino acid sequence: CASSLAGRFGGELFF.